This T cell receptor (beta chain) stems from a study of cytomegalovirus exposure and HLA in healthy donors. Whole-study findings and limits: Earlier analysis found most TCR beta V segments productive about 87% or about 30% of the time. For most subjects, TCR beta sequences were reported to predict HLA-A and HLA-B alleles with accuracy.

Trimming cost V 3 bases and J 2 bases, with 18 bases left between them. CDR1 and CDR2 from the germline V gene are SGHAT and FQDESV (reference sequence). The CDR3 loop spans 17 amino acids. Details on this clone: Its antigen remains unidentified.

The primer mix had 60 Vbeta and 13 Jbeta primers. Sequencing was performed with immunoSEQ multiplex PCR; in TCRdb, only in-frame clones are kept and a portion is missing. The table lists some 150,000 clones, less than 85% of them singletons. The sequenced sample was PBMCs. The chain is built from TRBV11-1 and TRBJ2-3, with D possibly TRBD1 on 5 matching bases. The receptor's source is a middle-aged man in good health and CMV-seronegative. The chain's CDR3 is CASSFGQGGPLTDTQYF. The CDR3 nucleotides are TGTGCCAGCAGCTTCGGACAAGGCGGCCCCCTCACAGATACGCAGTATTTT.